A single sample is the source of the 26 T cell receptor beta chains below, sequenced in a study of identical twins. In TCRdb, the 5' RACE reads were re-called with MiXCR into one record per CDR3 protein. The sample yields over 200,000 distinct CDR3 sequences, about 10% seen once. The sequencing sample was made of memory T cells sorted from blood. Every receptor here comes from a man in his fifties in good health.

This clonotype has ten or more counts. The CDR3 DNA sequence: TGTGCCAGCAGTTACCGGAGGGTTGGTGTAGAGACCCAGTACTTC. Encoded protein: CASSYRRVGVETQYF. The chain is built from TRBV6-5 and TRBJ2-5; possibly TRBD2 for D (6 bases). Trimming stripped 2 bases from V and 4 bases from J, with 14 bases between. The germline V gene has CDR1 MNHEY and CDR2 SVGAGI. There are 15 residues in the CDR3.

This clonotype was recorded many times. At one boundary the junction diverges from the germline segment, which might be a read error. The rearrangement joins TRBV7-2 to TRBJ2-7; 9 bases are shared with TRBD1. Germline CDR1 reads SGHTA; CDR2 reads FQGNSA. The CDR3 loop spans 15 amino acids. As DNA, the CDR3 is TGTGCCAGCAGTTTAGACAGGGGGGGGTCCTACGAGCAGTACTTC. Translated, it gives CASSLDRGGSYEQYF.

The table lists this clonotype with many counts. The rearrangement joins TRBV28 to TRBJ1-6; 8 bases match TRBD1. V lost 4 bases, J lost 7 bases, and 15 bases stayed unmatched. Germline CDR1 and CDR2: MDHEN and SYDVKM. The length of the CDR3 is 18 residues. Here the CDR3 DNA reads TGTGCCAGCAGTTCCCCATTATCGACAGGGGTCTTAAATTCACCCCTCCACTTT. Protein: CASSSPLSTGVLNSPLHF. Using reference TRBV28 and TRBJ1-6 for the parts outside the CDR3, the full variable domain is DVKVTQSSRYLVKRTGEKVFLECVQDMDHENMFWYRQDPGLGLRLIYFSYDVKMKEKGDIPEGYSVSREKKERFSLILESASTNQTSMYLCASSSPLSTGVLNSPLHFGNGTRLTVT.

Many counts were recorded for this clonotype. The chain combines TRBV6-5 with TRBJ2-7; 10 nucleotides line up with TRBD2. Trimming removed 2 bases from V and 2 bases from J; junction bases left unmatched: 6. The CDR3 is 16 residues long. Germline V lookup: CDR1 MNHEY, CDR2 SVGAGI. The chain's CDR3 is CASSYGLAGAAYEQYF. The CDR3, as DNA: TGTGCCAGCAGTTACGGGCTAGCGGGGGCCGCCTACGAGCAGTACTTC.

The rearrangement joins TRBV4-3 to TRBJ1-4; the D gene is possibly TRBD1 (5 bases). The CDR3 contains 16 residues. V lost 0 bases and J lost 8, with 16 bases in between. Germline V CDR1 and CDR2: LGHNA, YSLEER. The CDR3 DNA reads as TGCGCCAGCAGCCAAGACCATCAGGGTACCGGGGAAAAACTGTTTTTT. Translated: CASSQDHQGTGEKLFF.

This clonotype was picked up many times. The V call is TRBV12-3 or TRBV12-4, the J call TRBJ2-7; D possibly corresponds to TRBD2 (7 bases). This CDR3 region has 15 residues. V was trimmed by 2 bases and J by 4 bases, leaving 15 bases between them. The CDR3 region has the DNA TGTGCCAGCAGTTTAAACCCCGGGGGGCCATACGAGCAGTACTTC. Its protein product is CASSLNPGGPYEQYF.

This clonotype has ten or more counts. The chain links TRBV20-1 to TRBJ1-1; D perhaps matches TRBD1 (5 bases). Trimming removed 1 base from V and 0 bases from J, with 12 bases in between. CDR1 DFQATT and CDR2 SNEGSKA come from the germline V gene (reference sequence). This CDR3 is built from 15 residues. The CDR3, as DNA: TGCAGTGCTAGAGGAGGGGCGGGAATGAACACTGAAGCTTTCTTT. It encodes CSARGGAGMNTEAFF.

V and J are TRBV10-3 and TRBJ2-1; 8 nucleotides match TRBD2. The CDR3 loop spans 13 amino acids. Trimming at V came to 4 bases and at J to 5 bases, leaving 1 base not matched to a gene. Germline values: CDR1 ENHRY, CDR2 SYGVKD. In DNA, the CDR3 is TGTGCCATCAGTGGACTAGCGAACAATGAGCAGTTCTTC. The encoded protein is CAISGLANNEQFF.

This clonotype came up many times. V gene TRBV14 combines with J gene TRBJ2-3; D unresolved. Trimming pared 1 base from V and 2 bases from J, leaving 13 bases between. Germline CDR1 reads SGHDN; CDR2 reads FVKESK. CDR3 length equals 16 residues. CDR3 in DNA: TGTGCCAGCAGCCAAGGGCCAGCAGGTTTCACAGATACGCAGTATTTT. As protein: CASSQGPAGFTDTQYF.

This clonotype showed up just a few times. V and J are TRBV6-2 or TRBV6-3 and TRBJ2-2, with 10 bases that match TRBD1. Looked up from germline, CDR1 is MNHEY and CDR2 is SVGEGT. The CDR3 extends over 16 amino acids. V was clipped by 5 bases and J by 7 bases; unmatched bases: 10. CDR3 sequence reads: CASSPSGQGTGGELFF. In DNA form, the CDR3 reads TGTGCCAGCAGTCCCTCGGGACAGGGGACAGGCGGGGAGCTGTTTTTT.

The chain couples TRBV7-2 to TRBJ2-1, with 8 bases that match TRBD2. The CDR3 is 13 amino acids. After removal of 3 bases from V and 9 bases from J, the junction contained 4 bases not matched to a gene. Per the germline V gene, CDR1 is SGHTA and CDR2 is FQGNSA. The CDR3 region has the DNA TGTGCCAGCAGCTTTGGGGCGGGGGGTGAGCAGTTCTTC. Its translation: CASSFGAGGEQFF.

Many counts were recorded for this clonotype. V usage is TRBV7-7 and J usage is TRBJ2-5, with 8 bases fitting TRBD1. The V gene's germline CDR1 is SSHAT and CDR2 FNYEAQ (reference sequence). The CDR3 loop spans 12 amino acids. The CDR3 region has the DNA TGTGCTAGCGGCCAGGACAGGGCGACCCAGTACTTC. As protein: CASGQDRATQYF.

The CDR3 region has the DNA TGCGCCAGCAGCTTGGGGGGGACGGGGGCCCAGGAAGAGACCCAGTACTTC. This sequence encodes CASSLGGTGAQEETQYF. V is TRBV5-1 and J is TRBJ2-5; D is possibly TRBD1 or TRBD2 (6 bases each). CDR3 length: 17 residues. Trimming cost V 0 bases and J 3 bases, with 18 bases left between them. Per germline, CDR1 SGHRS and CDR2 YFSETQ.

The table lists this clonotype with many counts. The DNA for the CDR3 is TGCGCCAGCAGCCGATCAAGAACTGCAGGGGTTGGGAACTACGAGCAGTACTTC. Translating it yields CASSRSRTAGVGNYEQYF. V gene TRBV4-1 combines with J gene TRBJ2-7; D is perhaps TRBD1 (6 bases). Germline V lookup: CDR1 MGHRA, CDR2 YSYEKL. Trimming took 4 bases from V and 3 from J, leaving 25 bases between them. This CDR3 is built from 18 residues.

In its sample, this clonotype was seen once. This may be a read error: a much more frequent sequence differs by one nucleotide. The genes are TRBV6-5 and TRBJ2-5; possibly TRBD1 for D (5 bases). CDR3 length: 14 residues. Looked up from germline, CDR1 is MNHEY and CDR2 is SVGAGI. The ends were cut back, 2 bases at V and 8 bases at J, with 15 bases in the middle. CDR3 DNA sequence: TGTGCCAGCAGTTACCCGGCCAGGGTTTCCACCCAGTACTTC. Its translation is CASSYPARVSTQYF.

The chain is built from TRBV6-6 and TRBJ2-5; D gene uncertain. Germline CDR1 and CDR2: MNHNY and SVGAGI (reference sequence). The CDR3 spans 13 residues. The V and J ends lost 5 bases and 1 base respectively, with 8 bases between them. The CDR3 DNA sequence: TGTGCCAGCAGTAAAAGGCCCCAAGAGACCCAGTACTTC. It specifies CASSKRPQETQYF.

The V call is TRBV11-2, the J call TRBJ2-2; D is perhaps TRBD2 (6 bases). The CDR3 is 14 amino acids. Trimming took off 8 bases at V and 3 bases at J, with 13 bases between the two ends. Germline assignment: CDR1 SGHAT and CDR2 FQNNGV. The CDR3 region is CASSGTVYTGELFF. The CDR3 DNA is TGTGCCAGCTCCGGGACTGTGTACACCGGGGAGCTGTTTTTT. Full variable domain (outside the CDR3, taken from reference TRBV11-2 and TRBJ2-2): EAGVAQSPRYKIIEKRQSVAFWCNPISGHATLYWYQQILGQGPKLLIQFQNNGVVDDSQLPKDRFSAERLKGVDSTLKIQPAKLEDSAVYLCASSGTVYTGELFFGEGSRLTVL.

For the CDR3, the DNA is TGTGCCAGCAGCCAAGGACCGACAAATCAGCCCCAGCATTTT. Protein product: CASSQGPTNQPQHF. The V and J genes are TRBV7-2 and TRBJ1-5; D remains ambiguous. The CDR3 length is 14 residues. V lost 5 bases and J 4 bases, leaving 12 bases between the germline ends. Germline V gives CDR1 SGHTA, CDR2 FQGNSA.

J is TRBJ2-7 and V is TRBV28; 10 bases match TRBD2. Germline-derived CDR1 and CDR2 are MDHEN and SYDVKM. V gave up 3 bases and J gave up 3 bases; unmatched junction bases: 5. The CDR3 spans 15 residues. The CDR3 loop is CASSFYLAGVYEQYF. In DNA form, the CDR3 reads TGTGCCAGCAGTTTTTATCTAGCGGGAGTCTACGAGCAGTACTTC.

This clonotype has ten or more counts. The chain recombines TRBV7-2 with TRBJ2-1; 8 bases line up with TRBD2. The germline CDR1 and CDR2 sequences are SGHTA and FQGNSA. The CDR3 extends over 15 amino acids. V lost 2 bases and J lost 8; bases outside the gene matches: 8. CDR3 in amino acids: CASSLISGGAYEQFF. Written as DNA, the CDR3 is TGTGCCAGCAGCTTAATCTCGGGGGGGGCCTATGAGCAGTTCTTC.

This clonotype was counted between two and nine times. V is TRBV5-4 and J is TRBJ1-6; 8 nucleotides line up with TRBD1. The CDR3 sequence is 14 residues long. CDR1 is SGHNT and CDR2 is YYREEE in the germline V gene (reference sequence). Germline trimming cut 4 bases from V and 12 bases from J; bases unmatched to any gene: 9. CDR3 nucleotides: TGTGCCAGCAGCAACTCCGGGACAGGCAAACCCCTCCACTTT. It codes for CASSNSGTGKPLHF.

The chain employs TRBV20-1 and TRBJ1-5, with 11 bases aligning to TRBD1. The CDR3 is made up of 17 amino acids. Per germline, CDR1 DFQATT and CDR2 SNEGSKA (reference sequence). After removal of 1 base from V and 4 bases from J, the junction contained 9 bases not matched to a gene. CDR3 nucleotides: TGCAGTGCTAGAGCCACGGACAGGGGGCGATGGAATCAGCCCCAGCATTTT. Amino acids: CSARATDRGRWNQPQHF.

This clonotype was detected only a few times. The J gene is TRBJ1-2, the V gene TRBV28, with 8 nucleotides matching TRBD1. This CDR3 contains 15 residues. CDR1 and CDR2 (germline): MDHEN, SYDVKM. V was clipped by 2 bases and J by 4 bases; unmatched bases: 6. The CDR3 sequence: CASSLPRGRFYGYTF. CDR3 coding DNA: TGTGCCAGCAGTTTACCCAGGGGGCGCTTCTATGGCTACACCTTC.

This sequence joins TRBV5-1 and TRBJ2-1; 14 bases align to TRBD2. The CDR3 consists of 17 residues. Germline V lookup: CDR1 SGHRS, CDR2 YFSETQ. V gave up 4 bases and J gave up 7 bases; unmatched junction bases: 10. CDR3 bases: TGCGCCAGCAGCCCAAGACTAGCGGGGGGGATAAGTAATGAGCAGTTCTTC. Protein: CASSPRLAGGISNEQFF.

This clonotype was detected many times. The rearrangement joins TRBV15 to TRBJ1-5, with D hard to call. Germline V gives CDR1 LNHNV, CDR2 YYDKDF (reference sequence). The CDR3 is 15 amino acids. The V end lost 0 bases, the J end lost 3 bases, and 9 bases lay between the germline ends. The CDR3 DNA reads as TGTGCCACCAGCAGAGATAAGGGTTACAATCAGCCCCAGCATTTT. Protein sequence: CATSRDKGYNQPQHF. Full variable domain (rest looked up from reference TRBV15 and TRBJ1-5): DAMVIQNPRYQVTQFGKPVTLSCSQTLNHNVMYWYQQKSSQAPKLLFHYYDKDFNNEADTPDNFQSRRPNTSFCFLDIRSPGLGDTAMYLCATSRDKGYNQPQHFGDGTRLSIL.

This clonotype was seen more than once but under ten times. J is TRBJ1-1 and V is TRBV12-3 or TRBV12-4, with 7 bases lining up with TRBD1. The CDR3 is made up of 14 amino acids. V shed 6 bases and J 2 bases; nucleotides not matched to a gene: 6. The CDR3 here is CASSRDSVNTEAFF. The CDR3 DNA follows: TGTGCCAGCAGCCGGGACAGTGTAAACACTGAAGCTTTCTTT.